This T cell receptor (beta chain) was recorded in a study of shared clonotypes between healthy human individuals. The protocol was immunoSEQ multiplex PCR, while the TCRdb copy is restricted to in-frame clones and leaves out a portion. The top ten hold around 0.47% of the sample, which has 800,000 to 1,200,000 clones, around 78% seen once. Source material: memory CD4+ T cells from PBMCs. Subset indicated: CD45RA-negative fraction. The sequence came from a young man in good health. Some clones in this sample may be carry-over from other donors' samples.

The CDR3 protein is CASTTRTWGGTEAFF. CDR3 coding DNA: TGTGCCAGCACCACCCGGACCTGGGGGGGGACTGAAGCTTTCTTT. The V call is TRBV11-2, the J call TRBJ1-1; possible D gene TRBD1, 5 bases. V was shortened by 7 bases and J by 5 bases, with 20 bases between the two germline ends. CDR1 is SGHAT and CDR2 is FQNNGV in the germline V gene. This CDR3 spans 15 amino acids.